This T cell receptor beta chain is drawn from a study of PD-L1 blockade in urothelial cancer. Study summary: Of approximately 30 patients, some 24 were males with bladder-origin urothelial cancer. Each participant's history included 0 to 3 prior chemotherapy regimens. A median blood sample held approximately 140,000 T cells and under 85,000 unique TCRs.

This CDR3 has 17 amino acids. Profiled with immunoSEQ multiplex PCR; TCRdb holds only in-frame clones, not every one. This sample has under 55,000 clones, with around 82% found just once. The specimen was PBMCs, collected around atezolizumab (anti-PD-L1) treatment. The chain employs TRBV21-1 and TRBJ1-5; the table assigns TRBD1, which was not confirmed against the DNA. TRBV21-1 has pseudogene status. The clonotype was recovered from a man aged 40-49 years with urothelial cancer. The CDR3 DNA is TGTGCCAGCAGCAAACTGGACAGGGCAGATAGCAATCAGCCCCAGCATTTT. It yields the protein CASSKLDRADSNQPQHF.